The present entry profiles one TCR beta chain with its context. A read error is possible here, since a much larger clone lies one base away. V shed 4 bases and J 6 bases; nucleotides not matched to a gene: 9. The CDR3 spans 16 residues. Germline V gene sequence: CDR1 MNHEY, CDR2 SVGEGT. A primer in the constant region served to generate TCR beta cDNA from approximately 500 ng of total RNA. The TCR beta library was amplified through three nested multiplex PCR rounds in a modified ARM-PCR procedure. PCR rounds one and two used TRBV1-TRBV30 forward primers with a C-beta reverse primer for about 9 cycles each. TCRdb recomputed calls from the multiplex PCR reads with MiXCR, one row per CDR3 protein. The sample carries fewer than 350,000 distinct CDR3 sequences, approximately 65% recorded once. The entry originates in a study of tumor-infiltrating lymphocytes in primary liver carcinoma. Germline DNA was also extracted, with blood RNA taken from unsorted whole blood.

The sequenced sample was peripheral blood. The sequence was collected from a middle-aged man with primary liver carcinoma and hepatitis B virus infection. The rearrangement joins TRBV6-2 or TRBV6-3 to TRBJ2-1, with 10 bases aligning to TRBD2. The CDR3, as DNA: TGTGCCAGCAGTTGCTCTAGCGGGAGAGTTAGCAATGAGCAGTTCTTC. Translating gives CASSCSSGRVSNEQFF.